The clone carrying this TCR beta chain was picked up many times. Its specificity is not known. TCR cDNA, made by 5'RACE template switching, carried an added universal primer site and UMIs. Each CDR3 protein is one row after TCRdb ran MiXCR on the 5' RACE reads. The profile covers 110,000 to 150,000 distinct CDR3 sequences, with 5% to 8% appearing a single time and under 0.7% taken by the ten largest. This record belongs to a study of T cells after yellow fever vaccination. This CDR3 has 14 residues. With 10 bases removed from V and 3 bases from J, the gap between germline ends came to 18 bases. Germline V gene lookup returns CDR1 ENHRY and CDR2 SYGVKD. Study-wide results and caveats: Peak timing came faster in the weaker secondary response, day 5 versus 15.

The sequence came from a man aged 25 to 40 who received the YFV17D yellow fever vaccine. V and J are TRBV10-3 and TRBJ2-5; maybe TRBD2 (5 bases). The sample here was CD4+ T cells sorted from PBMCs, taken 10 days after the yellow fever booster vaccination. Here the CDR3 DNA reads TGTGCCACCACCCGGGGTCAGCAGGAAGAGACCCAGTACTTC. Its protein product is CATTRGQQEETQYF.